The sequence of this TCR beta chain was determined in a study of shared clonotypes between healthy human individuals. The donor cohort consisted entirely of Caucasian adults residing in Nashville, Tennessee. This CDR3 is built from 15 residues. Germline V gives CDR1 SGHRS, CDR2 YFSETQ. The V and J ends lost 4 bases and 5 bases respectively, with 18 bases between them. TCRdb's copy holds only in-frame clones and misses some; the assay was immunoSEQ multiplex PCR. The data show 950,000 to 1,300,000 clones, approximately 68% seen once. The source material was memory CD4+ T cells sorted from blood. Sample subset: CD45RA-negative fraction. The chain has TRBV5-1 and TRBJ2-5, with D possibly matching TRBD2 (6 bases). The receptor was derived from a man aged 18 to 30 in good health. As DNA, the CDR3 is TGCGCCAGCAGCACGCCGACCCTGAGCGGGGAGACCCAGTACTTC. This codes for CASSTPTLSGETQYF. The whole variable domain, remainder taken from reference TRBV5-1 and TRBJ2-5, is KAGVTQTPRYLIKTRGQQVTLSCSPISGHRSVSWYQQTPGQGLQFLFEYFSETQRNKGNFPGRFSGRQFSNSRSEMNVSTLELGDSALYLCASSTPTLSGETQYFGPGTRLLVL.